Described below is a single T cell receptor (beta chain) sequence and its context. Its antigen remains unknown. Only in-frame clones appear in the TCRdb table, and some are missing; sequencing was by immunoSEQ multiplex PCR. Seen here are tens of thousands of clones, about 80% observed once, and the top ten hold 0.84%. This record comes from a study of radiotherapy plus CTLA-4 blockade in lung cancer. Regarding the study as a whole: Per reports, early blood T cell clone dynamics, plus interferon-beta, forecast response most strongly.

CDR3 size: 15 residues. V trimming: 7 bases; J trimming: 0 bases; junction bases outside the gene matches: 4. CDR1 is MNHEY, CDR2 SMNVEV, per germline (reference sequence). The sequenced sample was peripheral blood, obtained from a patient treated with radiotherapy plus ipilimumab. The TCR sequence derives from a human donor with non-small cell lung cancer who had stable disease on radiotherapy plus ipilimumab. The chain is built from TRBV27 and TRBJ2-2, with 8 nucleotides matching TRBD1. The CDR3 nucleotides are TGTGCCAGCAAGCGACAGGGGTCGAACACCGGGGAGCTGTTTTTT. Translation gives CASKRQGSNTGELFF.